The 32 T cell receptor beta chains given below trace back to one sample, sequenced in a study of vaccination and CD4 T cells after COVID-19. No antigen has been identified for these receptors. The study sequenced cultured CD4+ T cell DNA using the Oncomine TCR Beta short-read assay. In TCRdb, the PCR reads were re-called with MiXCR into one record per CDR3 protein. Here the sample spans about 18,000 distinct CDR3 sequences, around 45% being singletons. As for treatment: roughly 11-day PBMC culture with coronavirus spike peptide pools or control peptides (ViraFEST assay). Specimen: CD4+ T cells from blood, cultured in vitro, collected after SARS-CoV-2 vaccination. The receptors shown here come from a human donor who had recovered from COVID-19.

The V and J genes are TRBV4-3 and TRBJ2-1, with 7 bases lining up with TRBD2. Germline V gene sequence: CDR1 LGHNA, CDR2 YSLEER. The CDR3 loop spans 16 amino acids. The V and J ends lost 1 base and 2 bases, in that order; junction bases with no gene match: 5. CDR3: CASSQGWGGPYNEQFF. For the CDR3, the DNA is TGCGCCAGCAGCCAAGGGTGGGGGGGACCCTACAATGAGCAGTTCTTC.

The chain couples TRBV5-1 to TRBJ1-1; D is unresolved. Trimming stripped 4 bases from V and 7 bases from J, with 11 bases between. The CDR3 covers 12 residues. CDR1 and CDR2 (germline): SGHRS, YFSETQ. DNA of the CDR3: TGCGCCAGCAGCCCCAGAGCAGATGAAGCTTTCTTT. Its protein is CASSPRADEAFF.

This sequence joins TRBV20-1 and TRBJ2-1, with TRBD1 matching over 8 bases. The CDR3 is made up of 15 amino acids. The germline V gene has CDR1 DFQATT and CDR2 SNEGSKA (reference sequence). Trimming removed 5 bases from V and 2 bases from J; junction bases left unmatched: 8. This CDR3 reads CSAWFGGQAYNEQFF. CDR3 coding DNA: TGCAGTGCTTGGTTTGGGGGACAGGCCTACAATGAGCAGTTCTTC.

The chain carries TRBV7-2 and TRBJ1-3; TRBD1 is a possible D gene (5 bases). Germline loops: CDR1 SGHTA, CDR2 FQGNSA. V dropped 4 bases and J dropped 0 bases, with 19 bases sitting between them. This CDR3 is built from 18 residues. For the CDR3, the DNA is TGTGCCAGCAGCTATGGGACTGGGTGGACGTCCTCTGGAAACACCATATATTTT. Its protein is CASSYGTGWTSSGNTIYF.

The chain recombines TRBV29-1 with TRBJ1-2, with a weak D call TRBD1 (5 bases). Germline CDR1 SQVTM, CDR2 ANQGSEA. The germline V and J ends were trimmed by 6 bases and 4 bases, with 12 bases remaining between them. The CDR3 length is 12 residues. In DNA form, the CDR3 reads TGCAGCGTCCCAGGGTGGGGCTATGGCTACACCTTC. It specifies CSVPGWGYGYTF.

The genes are TRBV27 and TRBJ2-7; D is possibly TRBD1 (6 bases). The CDR3 consists of 14 residues. V gave up 8 bases and J gave up 2 bases, with 16 bases separating them. Germline lookup yields CDR1 MNHEY and CDR2 SMNVEV (reference sequence). CDR3 sequence reads: CASRKTGDTYEQYF. In DNA form, the CDR3 reads TGTGCCAGCCGGAAAACCGGGGACACCTACGAGCAGTACTTC.

CDR3 coding DNA: TGTGCCAGCAGTGTCCAGGGGGCGCCTAACTATGGCTACACCTTC. Its protein product is CASSVQGAPNYGYTF. The V gene is TRBV6-1, the J gene TRBJ1-2; 8 bases align to TRBD1. Germline V CDR1 and CDR2: MNHNS, SASEGT. The CDR3 loop spans 15 amino acids. V shed 4 bases and J 0 bases; nucleotides not matched to a gene: 4.

The chain links TRBV28 to TRBJ1-6, with 8 bases identical to TRBD1. The germline gives CDR1 MDHEN, CDR2 SYDVKM. V trimming: 7 bases; J trimming: 3 bases; junction bases outside the gene matches: 5. The CDR3 consists of 15 residues. Here the CDR3 DNA reads TGTGCCAGCATCCCGGACAGGGACTATAATTCACCCCTCCACTTT. It codes for CASIPDRDYNSPLHF.

This clonotype was detected only a few times. The genes are TRBV6-5 and TRBJ1-2, with 8 bases lining up with TRBD1. The CDR3 is made up of 15 amino acids. Germline V gives CDR1 MNHEY, CDR2 SVGAGI. Trimming took 2 bases from V and 4 from J; bases not matched to a gene: 6. The CDR3 region is CASSYRGQGAYGYTF. The DNA for the CDR3 is TGTGCCAGCAGTTACCGCGGACAGGGCGCCTATGGCTACACCTTC.

J is TRBJ2-1 and V is TRBV20-1; 8 nucleotides match TRBD1. From germline, CDR1 is DFQATT and CDR2 SNEGSKA (reference sequence). Trimming took 4 bases from V and 4 from J; bases not matched to a gene: 3. The CDR3 is 13 residues long. The CDR3 protein is CSATDRGYNEQFF. The DNA of the CDR3 is TGCAGTGCTACCGACAGGGGATACAATGAGCAGTTCTTC.

The chain employs TRBV5-1 and TRBJ2-7; 8 bases line up with TRBD1. Trimming at V came to 4 bases and at J to 5 bases, leaving 5 bases not matched to a gene. CDR3 size: 13 residues. In germline, CDR1 is SGHRS, CDR2 YFSETQ. CDR3 sequence: CASSHRTGHEQYF. CDR3 nucleotides: TGCGCCAGCAGCCACAGGACAGGGCACGAGCAGTACTTC.

The gene calls are TRBV27 and TRBJ1-1; D gene uncertain. This CDR3 contains 16 residues. Trimming stripped 3 bases from V and 3 bases from J, with 17 bases between. Germline CDR1 and CDR2: MNHEY and SMNVEV (reference sequence). CDR3 bases: TGTGCCAGCAGTTTCTTAGGGATCGGCGGGCACACTGAAGCTTTCTTT. It is translated as CASSFLGIGGHTEAFF.

The chain links TRBV19 to TRBJ1-5; D is perhaps TRBD1 (6 bases). The CDR3 spans 13 residues. V lost 9 bases and J 7 bases, leaving 16 bases between the germline ends. Germline V gene lookup returns CDR1 LNHDA and CDR2 SQIVND (reference sequence). As DNA, the CDR3 is TGTGCCAGCCGGGGGGGGCTGGGGCAGCCCCAGCATTTT. Its protein product is CASRGGLGQPQHF.

This sequence joins TRBV27 and TRBJ1-5; tentatively, D is TRBD1 (6 bases). The CDR3 spans 18 residues. Germline V gives CDR1 MNHEY, CDR2 SMNVEV (reference sequence). Trimming left V 6 bases short and J 2 bases short, with 23 bases between. Here the CDR3 reads CASSRTGGARFGNQPQHF. The CDR3 nucleotides read TGTGCCAGCAGCCGTACGGGGGGGGCCCGGTTTGGCAATCAGCCCCAGCATTTT.

The genes are TRBV19 and TRBJ1-2; TRBD1 aligns across 8 bases. The CDR3 spans 15 residues. V shed 5 bases, J shed 0 bases, and the junction held 5 bases outside the gene matches. Germline CDR1 LNHDA, CDR2 SQIVND (reference sequence). The CDR3 DNA reads as TGTGCCAGTAGTCTTCGGACAGGGACTAACTATGGCTACACCTTC. Its translation is CASSLRTGTNYGYTF.

This clonotype was counted once. The chain has TRBV20-1 and TRBJ1-5; D is possibly TRBD1 (6 bases). The V gene's germline CDR1 is DFQATT and CDR2 SNEGSKA (reference sequence). The CDR3 spans 20 residues. V dropped 0 bases and J dropped 2 bases, with 26 bases sitting between them. CDR3 amino acids: CSARDLKLAGVRGGNQPQHF. Written as DNA, the CDR3 is TGCAGTGCTAGAGATTTAAAGTTGGCAGGGGTTCGGGGAGGCAATCAGCCCCAGCATTTT.

The V call is TRBV19, the J call TRBJ2-5; TRBD2 is a possible D gene (6 bases). The CDR3 covers 13 residues. The V and J ends lost 6 bases and 5 bases respectively, with 13 bases between them. CDR1 LNHDA and CDR2 SQIVND come from the germline V gene (reference sequence). The CDR3 DNA reads as TGTGCCAGTAGAGGGACGGGGAGGGAGACCCAGTACTTC. Translated: CASRGTGRETQYF.

V usage is TRBV19 and J usage is TRBJ1-5; D is uncertain. The V end was cut by 3 bases, the J end by 9 bases, with 15 bases between. CDR1 is LNHDA, CDR2 SQIVND, per germline (reference sequence). The CDR3 is made up of 14 amino acids. CDR3 bases: TGTGCCAGTAGTATCCGCCTGGAGGTCTTGCCCCAGCATTTT. It encodes CASSIRLEVLPQHF.

The rearrangement links TRBV20-1 to TRBJ2-5, with TRBD2 identical over 14 bases. Looked up from germline, CDR1 is DFQATT and CDR2 is SNEGSKA (reference sequence). The CDR3 has 17 residues. V shed 6 bases, J shed 5 bases, and the junction held 14 bases outside the gene matches. The CDR3 DNA is TGCAGTGCCACCGGGACTAGCGGGAGAGCATTTCGGGAGACCCAGTACTTC. Its translation is CSATGTSGRAFRETQYF.

The J gene is TRBJ2-1, the V gene TRBV5-4, with D unresolved. The CDR3 sequence is 17 residues long. Germline values: CDR1 SGHNT, CDR2 YYREEE (reference sequence). V dropped 0 bases and J dropped 0 bases, with 13 bases sitting between them. The CDR3 bases are TGTGCCAGCAGCTTGGCGGGCGGTTTGAGCTCCTACAATGAGCAGTTCTTC. Translating gives CASSLAGGLSSYNEQFF.

V gene TRBV7-2 combines with J gene TRBJ2-3; 8 nucleotides line up with TRBD2. Per germline, CDR1 SGHTA and CDR2 FQGNSA. CDR3 size: 18 residues. V lost 5 bases to trimming and J lost 1 base; unmatched junction nucleotides: 14. CDR3 sequence (DNA): TGTGCCAGCAGCCCCCCCGCGCGTAGCGGGGAGCGCACAGATACGCAGTATTTT. Translation: CASSPPARSGERTDTQYF.

The chain recombines TRBV10-3 with TRBJ1-1, with 7 bases that match TRBD1. V shed 3 bases, J shed 7 bases, and the junction held 11 bases outside the gene matches. Germline CDR1 reads ENHRY; CDR2 reads SYGVKD. The CDR3 contains 15 residues. Here the CDR3 reads CAISDRQGGFGEAFF. Here the CDR3 DNA reads TGTGCCATCAGTGACAGACAGGGAGGTTTCGGTGAAGCTTTCTTT.

This clonotype has only a few counts. This chain joins TRBV20-1 and TRBJ1-5; 7 bases are a match to TRBD1. The CDR3 extends over 15 amino acids. Germline CDR1 reads DFQATT; CDR2 reads SNEGSKA (reference sequence). The V segment lost 4 bases and the J segment 2 bases; nucleotides outside the gene matches: 8. CDR3 amino acids: CSAITGARGNQPQHF. CDR3 coding DNA: TGCAGTGCTATTACAGGGGCTCGTGGCAATCAGCCCCAGCATTTT.

The V and J genes are TRBV28 and TRBJ2-7; D remains ambiguous. The V gene lost 4 bases and the J gene lost 2 bases, with 3 bases spanning the gap. The CDR3 runs to 11 residues. The germline V gene has CDR1 MDHEN and CDR2 SYDVKM. The CDR3 region is CASSSPYEQYF. Written as DNA, the CDR3 is TGTGCCAGCAGTTCGCCCTACGAGCAGTACTTC.

J is TRBJ1-6 and V is TRBV7-8; D ambiguous. The CDR3 loop spans 13 amino acids. Trimming removed 1 base from V and 13 bases from J, with 11 bases in between. CDR1 is SGHVS, CDR2 FQNEAQ, per germline. CDR3 DNA: TGTGCCAGCAGCTTAGAGGCCTTACGGCCCCTCCACTTT. The encoded protein is CASSLEALRPLHF.

The chain employs TRBV7-9 and TRBJ2-3, with TRBD1 identical over 11 bases. V lost 1 base to trimming and J lost 6 bases; unmatched junction nucleotides: 9. The CDR3 contains 17 residues. Looked up from germline, CDR1 is SEHNR and CDR2 is FQNEAQ (reference sequence). DNA for the CDR3: TGTGCCAGCAGCTTAGTGTCCGGGACAGGGGGTAGGGATACGCAGTATTTT. Its translation: CASSLVSGTGGRDTQYF.

The chain recombines TRBV6-2 or TRBV6-3 with TRBJ2-2, with TRBD2 matching 9 bases. CDR3 length equals 17 residues. V dropped 11 bases and J dropped 7; count of bases not matched to a gene: 20. Looked up from germline, CDR1 is MNHEY and CDR2 is SVGEGT. CDR3: CAGRRGSGSKFGGELFF. DNA for the CDR3: TGTGCCGGACGCAGGGGTAGCGGGAGTAAATTCGGCGGGGAGCTGTTTTTT.

The chain employs TRBV19 and TRBJ1-1; the match to TRBD1 covers 8 bases. CDR1 is LNHDA and CDR2 is SQIVND in the germline V gene (reference sequence). J was trimmed by 2 bases and V by 1 base; bases with no gene match: 6. The CDR3 consists of 16 residues. The DNA for the CDR3 is TGTGCCAGTAGTATAGCCGCCAGGGGGCCCAACACTGAAGCTTTCTTT. Encoded protein: CASSIAARGPNTEAFF.

The chain carries TRBV18 and TRBJ2-5; 9 bases map to TRBD2. V shed 3 bases, J shed 4 bases, and the junction held 3 bases outside the gene matches. This CDR3 has 14 residues. Germline-derived CDR1 and CDR2 are KGHSH and LQKENI. The CDR3 sequence is CASSPELAGETQYF. The CDR3 DNA follows: TGTGCCAGCTCACCCGAACTAGCGGGAGAGACCCAGTACTTC. The complete variable domain, with remaining parts taken from reference TRBV18 and TRBJ2-5, reads NAGVMQNPRHLVRRRGQEARLRCSPMKGHSHVYWYRQLPEEGLKFMVYLQKENIIDESGMPKERFSAEFPKEGPSILRIQQVVRGDSAAYFCASSPELAGETQYFGPGTRLLVL.

As DNA, the CDR3 is TGTGCCAGCAGTTTGCGGTACTATGGCTACACCTTC. Translated: CASSLRYYGYTF. V and J are TRBV12-3 or TRBV12-4 and TRBJ1-2; D ambiguous. This CDR3 is 12 amino acids long. Deletions cut 3 bases from V and 3 bases from J, with 5 bases between.

This sequence joins TRBV7-3 and TRBJ2-2; possibly TRBD2 for D (5 bases). V lost 7 bases, J lost 5 bases, and 14 bases lay in between. CDR3 size: 14 residues. CDR1 is SGHTA, CDR2 FQGTGA, per germline. The chain's CDR3 is CASKAGGGTGELFF. The DNA for the CDR3 is TGTGCCAGCAAGGCCGGCGGCGGGACCGGGGAGCTGTTTTTT.

In this sample, this clonotype turned up a few times. This chain joins TRBV6-5 and TRBJ2-1, with D perhaps given as TRBD1 or TRBD2 (6 bases each). Between the trimmed V and J ends, which lost 0 bases and 2 bases, there was a span of 11 bases. Germline lookup yields CDR1 MNHEY and CDR2 SVGAGI. The CDR3 length is 16 residues. The CDR3: CASSYSNRGPYNEQFF. The CDR3 coding sequence is TGTGCCAGCAGTTACTCGAACCGGGGGCCCTACAATGAGCAGTTCTTC.